The entry below describes one TCR beta chain. Its antigen remains undetermined. Base quality data are lacking; no much larger clone is found one base away. The immunoSEQ hsTCRB v3.0 assay was used at survey level resolution for TRB variable region sequencing. TRB sequencing targeted a depth of about 40,000-55,000 T-cell genomes per sample. An Illumina MiSeq with a v3 150-cycle kit was used to sequence the pooled TRB libraries. As for how the authors treated the data: Analysis of repertoires was carried out in R inside a reproducible Nextflow workflow spanning QC, data transformation and analysis. LymphoSeq2, an R package for exploring AIRR-Seq data, was used to implement the custom analyses. After excluding a few samples that yielded fewer than 5000 total TRB sequences, under 200 HIV repertoires remained for analysis. Among the roughly 190 retained HIV repertoires, some 60 were collected before ART initiation and about 130 were collected after ART initiation. Each repertoire was downsampled to 5000 TRB nucleotide sequences, and summary statistics were averaged across 100 downsampling iterations. The analysis kept only TRB sequences whose CDR3 regions were at least seven amino acids long. Diversity was assessed using a clonality score derived from Shannon entropy and using the Gini coefficient. In repertoire networks, the top 5000 CDR3 amino acid sequences were linked whenever an edit distance of one separated two sequences. For TRB CDR3 amino acid sequences, GLIPH2 was used to predict antigen specificity groups and MHC restriction. To flag known associations with CMV, EBV, HIV or tissue antigens, CDR3 amino acid sequences were compared against VDJdb and McPAS-TCR. Pre-ART, post-ART and control groups were compared with Wilcoxon signed-rank tests and Holm-Bonferroni correction. The clones in this table, taken by TCRdb from immuneACCESS, are in-frame only. Not every clone is retained; where verified, under half of the shortfall comes from an unresolved V gene, and the cause of the rest is unknown. From that table come the V and J calls and clone size; the DNA was used to work out D and trimming. This sample comprises 20,000 to 30,000 clones, about 85% of them detected only once. 8% to 10% of the sample lies in the top ten.

This entry is derived from a study of long-term antiretroviral therapy in people with HIV (dated by TCRdb to between 2022 and 2023). About the full investigation: The earliest samples were collected roughly a decade before the 2015 WHO recommendation for immediate ART, at a time when ART was usually postponed until CD4 counts fell. Among the approximately 30 participants with HIV, around 10 were female. The cohort contributed roughly 190 cryopreserved PBMC samples from 25 to 35 adults with confirmed HIV infection, collected serially over a mean of about 6 years (range 1-12). No cross-contamination during QIAcube processing was seen in test extractions of a monoclonal T-cell line run alongside roughly 35 polyclonal samples. A retrospective serial study tested whether ART initiation and durable HIV suppression were associated with changes in peripheral blood TRB repertoire composition and diversity. Study-wide findings and limitations: A significant increase in TRB diversity was found to be associated with ART initiation, although TRB diversity was observed to remain significantly below that of transplant donor controls even after long-term ART. Owing to limited PBMC availability, only the TCR beta chain was sequenced, without alpha chain pairing. Compared with controls, HIV repertoires had narrower CDR3 length ranges, and the network structure pointed to an antigen-experienced repertoire that shifted only slightly toward naive after ART. Inferences about post-ART repertoire changes were limited because no data were available on ART adherence, viral resistance or therapy changes. The samples were dated from about 2004 to 2018, and the ART regimens that were used may be less effective than current ART regimens. Unsorted PBMC were profiled instead of sorted CD4+ and CD8+ T cells because pre-ART samples had limited cell numbers. At every time point, the repertoire was dominated by expanded TRB clones first identified before ART initiation, although this dominance fluctuated and, in many PLHIV, declined after ART.

To be included, a participant needed at least one PBMC sample from before ART initiation plus at least two post-ART samples. Every participant with HIV received treatment in the United States of America. Cryopreserved samples of about 1-11 million PBMC were thawed and washed before DNA extraction. At the time of the earliest PBMC sample, participants with HIV were aged between about 20 and 54 years. PBMC samples from each participant spanned 1-4 timepoints before ART initiation and 2-8 timepoints after ART initiation, with a median of 7 samples. For every participant, serial HIV viral load, CD4+ T-cell count, ART history and demographic data were obtained. Genomic DNA was extracted from unsorted PBMC with a Qiagen kit on a QIAcube, with processing performed in batches of 12 samples. This TCR was sampled from a man aged 40-50 years with HIV. The sequences come from unsorted PBMCs, collected 2.3 years after starting antiretroviral therapy.

The CDR3 has the sequence CASSFGTEVSSYEQYF. The nucleotides are TGTGCCAGCAGCTTTGGGACAGAAGTTAGCTCCTACGAGCAGTACTTC. The sequence links TRBV13 to TRBJ2-7; TRBD1 aligns with 7 central bases. At the junction V is shortened by 3 bases and J by 0 bases; bases outside the gene matches: 8. The CDR3 runs 16 amino acids, cysteine and phenylalanine included. Only CDR3 DNA remains: 48 bases, in frame from the first base. According to the germline V gene (reference sequence), CDR1 reads PRHDT and CDR2 reads FYEKMQ.